The entry that follows covers one TCR beta chain sequence. These data belong to a study of blood T cell repertoires in COVID-19. Study-wide background: The study drew acute and convalescent COVID-19 samples from the United States, Italy and Spain.

In the authors' workflow: Reference gene primer amplification yielded estimated nucleated cell counts. Clones were read by immunoSEQ multiplex PCR, and TCRdb kept only the in-frame ones, dropping some. D and trimming come from the DNA, and the V and J calls and clone size come from that table. The sample yields 120,000 or so clones, 88% seen once. The CDR3 runs 16 residues. From germline, CDR1 is KGHSH and CDR2 LQKENI. V shed 3 bases and J 4 bases; nucleotides not matched to a gene: 9. The clonotype was recovered from a woman between 45 and 60 years old with active or convalescent COVID-19. Sequencing was performed on peripheral blood. This chain joins TRBV18 and TRBJ2-7; 10 bases fit TRBD1. This chain's CDR3 is CASSPGTGDGRYEQYF. Here the CDR3 DNA reads TGTGCCAGCTCACCCGGGACAGGGGATGGGAGATACGAGCAGTACTTC.